This passage covers 24 T cell receptor beta chains from one sample sequenced in a study of tissue T cells after allogeneic stem cell transplantation. Sample time point: mouse harvest day 14 after allogeneic transplant. Tail vein injection delivered 10^7 T-cell-depleted bone marrow cells and 10^6 splenic CD5+ T cells. TCRdb keeps only in-frame clones here, not all; method: immunoSEQ multiplex PCR. The sample includes over 2,500 clones, roughly 44% of them seen just once. The sequenced material came from gut tissue. Receptor source: a female BALB/c mouse given C57BL/6 T cells with graft-versus-host disease after an allogeneic hematopoietic cell transplant.

As concerns this clone: Gene names are mouse gene names. Read coverage stops 1 residue before the CDR3 terminus; the germline J gene supplies the remainder. The chain couples TRBV13-2 to TRBJ1-1, with D maybe TRBD1 (5 bases). Germline assignment: CDR1 NNHNN and CDR2 SYGAGS (reference sequence). Trimming removed 0 bases from V and 2 bases from J, with 8 bases in between. The length of the CDR3 is 14 residues. The sequenced part of the CDR3 DNA is TGTGCCAGCGGTGATGCGAGGGGCAACACAGAAGTCTTC. Residues: CASGDARGNTEVF. In full, the CDR3 reads CASGDARGNTEVFF.

With respect to this clone: Gene names refer to mouse genes. The missing CDR3 end, 1 residue past where the read stops, is filled in from the germline J gene. This sequence joins TRBV16 and TRBJ2-5; 8 nucleotides match TRBD1. Unmatched junction bases numbered 6, after V lost 4 bases and J lost 6 bases. CDR3 length: 14 amino acids. The germline gives CDR1 SGHSA, CDR2 FRNQAP. The CDR3 sequence: CASSSQGGGDTQYF. CDR3 bases read: TGTGCAAGCAGCTCACAGGGGGGAGGGGACACCCAGTAC. Filled out from reference TRBV16 and TRBJ2-5, the complete variable domain reads NAGVIQTPRHKVTGKGQEATLWCEPISGHSAVFWYRQTIVQGLEFLTYFRNQAPIDDSGMPKERFSAQMPNQSHSTLKIQSTQPQDSAVYLCASSSQGGGDTQYFGPGTRLLVL.

With regard to this clone: Mouse germline and gene names are used. The sequence runs out 1 residue before the end of the CDR3; the remainder is reconstructed from the germline J gene. The gene calls are TRBV14 and TRBJ2-2, with D perhaps TRBD1 or TRBD2 (5 bases each). In germline, CDR1 is SGHDT, CDR2 FRDEAV. The CDR3 totals 15 residues. The V and J ends lost 2 bases and 0 bases respectively, with 8 bases between them. CDR3 protein: CASSFPGANTGQLYF. The part of the CDR3 DNA that was read is TGTGCCAGCAGTTTTCCGGGGGCAAACACCGGGCAGCTCTAC.

With regard to this clone: The gene names given are mouse names. The CDR3 is cut off 1 residue early in the read; its end comes from the germline J gene. The chain couples TRBV26 to TRBJ2-1, with 9 bases that match TRBD2. The CDR3 consists of 15 residues. V shed 4 bases, J shed 5 bases, and the junction held 6 bases outside the gene matches. CDR1 is KGHPV and CDR2 is FQNQEV in the germline V gene (reference sequence). The CDR3: CASSPRAGGDAEQFF. CDR3 DNA (partial): TGTGCCAGCAGTCCTCGTGCTGGGGGGGATGCTGAGCAGTTC.

Concerning this clone itself: Germline and genes here are mouse. Read coverage stops 1 residue before the CDR3 terminus; the germline J gene supplies the remainder. The rearrangement uses TRBV13-3 and TRBJ2-1, with TRBD2 matching over 10 bases. The germline V gene has CDR1 NNHDY and CDR2 SYVADS. CDR3 length: 14 residues. V shed 7 bases and J 1 base; nucleotides not matched to a gene: 2. The CDR3 is CASGLGANYAEQFF. The CDR3 bases that were read are TGTGCCAGCGGACTGGGGGCAAACTATGCTGAGCAGTTC.

Only a few counts were recorded for this clone. Gene names and germline match the mouse. Read sequence stops 1 residue before the CDR3 end, and the germline J gene provides the missing end. The rearrangement uses TRBV3 and TRBJ2-3, with TRBD1 identical over 8 bases. With 4 bases clipped from V and 0 bases from J, the junction kept 3 bases outside the gene matches. Germline lookup yields CDR1 SNHLY and CDR2 FYNGKV (reference sequence). CDR3 size: 15 residues. The CDR3 bases that were read are TGTGCCAGCAGCTCCCGACAGGGGAGTGCAGAAACGCTGTAT. Amino acid sequence: CASSSRQGSAETLY. The complete CDR3 protein is CASSSRQGSAETLYF.

On this clone: Any gene name here is a mouse gene name. With the read ending 1 residue before the CDR3 end, the germline J gene is used to fill in that end. The rearrangement uses TRBV24 and TRBJ2-7; 12 nucleotides agree with TRBD2. Per the germline V gene, CDR1 is KGHTA and CDR2 is FRNEEI. J gave up 3 bases and V 4 bases, and 4 bases lay outside the gene matches. The CDR3 totals 15 residues. CDR3 residues: CASSPDWGGLYEQYF. CDR3 DNA, as far as it was read: TGTGCCAGCAGTCCGGACTGGGGGGGGCTCTATGAACAGTAC.

This clone was counted only a few times. Genes and germline are mouse. The read is 1 residue too short to cover the CDR3 end, so that end is filled in from the germline J gene. The chain combines TRBV14 with TRBJ2-2; weak D call: TRBD2 (6 bases). This CDR3 contains 14 residues. V shed 1 base and J shed 2 bases, with 6 bases lying between them. Germline V lookup: CDR1 SGHDT, CDR2 FRDEAV. CDR3 loop: CASSFGGNTGQLYF. CDR3 DNA, as far as it was read: TGTGCCAGCAGTTTCGGGGGGAACACCGGGCAGCTCTAC.

This clone is judged medium-sized. Genes here carry mouse names. Coverage ceases 1 residue before the CDR3 finishes, and the germline J gene fills in the end. The chain couples TRBV31 to TRBJ2-1; 10 bases align to TRBD2. This CDR3 region has 15 residues. The germline V gene encodes CDR1 GKSSPN and CDR2 SITVG. V trimming: 0 bases; J trimming: 7 bases; junction bases outside the gene matches: 6. The covered CDR3 bases are TGTGCCTGGAGTCTAGTGCTGGGGGGGCAGGCTGAGCAGTTC. Its protein is CAWSLVLGGQAEQF. The complete CDR3 sequence is CAWSLVLGGQAEQFF.

Turning to this clone: Genes and germline come from the mouse. The CDR3 is cut off 1 residue early in the read; its end comes from the germline J gene. V usage is TRBV26 and J usage is TRBJ2-3; D gene ambiguous. This CDR3 is built from 11 residues. The V gene lost 8 bases and the J gene lost 6 bases, with 9 bases spanning the gap. Germline CDR1 and CDR2: KGHPV and FQNQEV (reference sequence). The chain's CDR3 is CASRLGETLYF. The DNA read from the CDR3 is TGTGCCAGCCGACTTGGGGAAACGCTGTAT.

The table lists this clone with a few counts. These gene names are mouse names. Read data end 1 residue before the CDR3 end; the end is taken from the germline J gene. This sequence joins TRBV3 and TRBJ2-5, with TRBD2 matching over 9 bases. This CDR3 is 15 amino acids long. The ends lost 5 bases at V and 3 bases at J; junction bases unmatched: 6. CDR1 is SNHLY, CDR2 FYNGKV, per germline (reference sequence). The sequenced CDR3 bases are TGTGCCAGCAGCCCCCGGCTGGGGGGGCAAGACACCCAGTAC. Its translation is CASSPRLGGQDTQY. In full, the CDR3 is CASSPRLGGQDTQYF.

This clone was found a few times. Germline and genes: mouse. The read ends 1 residue before the CDR3 terminus; that terminus is restored from the germline J gene. This sequence joins TRBV3 and TRBJ2-2; 7 bases line up with TRBD1. CDR1 and CDR2 from the germline V gene are SNHLY and FYNGKV (reference sequence). This CDR3 comprises 15 residues. The V gene end was trimmed by 3 bases and the J gene end by 2 bases; junction bases not matched to a gene: 3. CDR3 bases read: TGTGCCAGCAGCTTCCGGGACAGTAACACCGGGCAGCTCTAC. Encoded protein: CASSFRDSNTGQLY. The entire CDR3 reads CASSFRDSNTGQLYF.

As regards this clone: Gene and germline names: mouse. The sequenced fragment ends 1 residue before the CDR3 boundary, so the rest is inferred from the germline J gene. This chain links TRBV31 with TRBJ1-1; TRBD1 might be the D (6 bases). V lost 0 bases and J 1 base, leaving 9 bases between the germline ends. Germline values: CDR1 GKSSPN, CDR2 SITVG. The CDR3 contains 14 residues. CDR3 bases read: TGTGCCTGGAGTCTAGGGGGGAGGAACACAGAAGTCTTC. Translating gives CAWSLGGRNTEVF. From start to end, the CDR3 is CAWSLGGRNTEVFF. Combining the CDR3 with reference TRBV31 and TRBJ1-1 gives the whole variable domain AQTIHQWPVAEIKAVGSPLSLGCTIKGKSSPNLYWYWQATGGTLQQLFYSITVGQVESVVQLNLSASRPKDDQFILSTEKLLLSHSGFYLCAWSLGGRNTEVFFGKGTRLTVV.

Points on this clone: Gene names and germline refer to mouse. Read data end 1 residue before the CDR3 end; the end is taken from the germline J gene. V and J are TRBV17 and TRBJ2-1, with TRBD1 as a possible D gene (5 bases). This CDR3 is built from 10 residues. Germline values: CDR1 MNHDT, CDR2 YYDKIL. The V end lost 7 bases, the J end lost 10 bases, and 8 bases lay between the germline ends. Here the CDR3 reads CASNRQEQFF. The DNA read from the CDR3 is TGTGCTAGCAATCGACAGGAGCAGTTC.

This clone was seen only a few times. Gene names refer to mouse genes. The missing CDR3 end, 1 residue past where the read stops, is filled in from the germline J gene. The chain couples TRBV23 to TRBJ1-4; the table's D call, TRBD1, has no DNA check behind it. CDR1 and CDR2 (germline): KGHTA, FQNQQP. The CDR3 has 13 residues. The part of the CDR3 DNA that was read is TGCTCCAGCAGTCAAAACATCAACGAAAGATTATTT. Amino acid sequence: CSSSQNINERLF. The full CDR3 protein reads CSSSQNINERLFF.

Remarks on this clone: Gene names and germline match the mouse. Sequencing ends 1 residue short of the CDR3 end; the germline J gene provides the rest. The chain employs TRBV1 and TRBJ1-4; 12 bases agree with TRBD1. The V and J ends lost 3 bases and 3 bases, in that order; junction bases with no gene match: 5. Germline lookup yields CDR1 NSQYPW and CDR2 LRSPGD (reference sequence). CDR3 length equals 17 residues. The chain's CDR3 is CTCSARDRGRPNERLFF. CDR3 DNA, as far as it was read: TGCACCTGCAGTGCCAGGGACAGGGGGCGACCCAACGAAAGATTATTT.

This clone appeared a few times. The listed genes are named as in mouse. The read terminates 1 residue before the CDR3 end, so the remaining end is supplied by the germline J gene. The rearrangement uses TRBV26 and TRBJ1-4; D unclear. The V gene lost 2 bases and the J gene lost 7 bases, with 8 bases spanning the gap. The length of the CDR3 is 13 residues. Germline V CDR1 and CDR2: KGHPV, FQNQEV (reference sequence). The CDR3 sequence is CASSLSHGERLFF. CDR3 DNA (partial): TGTGCCAGCAGTCTGAGCCATGGCGAAAGATTATTT.

This clone was detected once. Gene labels here are mouse ones. The read terminates 1 residue ahead of where the CDR3 ends, so the germline J gene completes it. V is TRBV16 and J is TRBJ2-1; 8 bases are a match to TRBD2. This CDR3 spans 15 amino acids. V trimming: 1 base; J trimming: 7 bases; junction bases outside the gene matches: 6. CDR1 is SGHSA, CDR2 FRNQAP, per germline. This CDR3 reads CASSLVGGARAEQFF. CDR3 DNA (partial): TGTGCAAGCAGCTTAGTGGGGGGGGCGCGGGCTGAGCAGTTC.

This clone was seen more than once but under ten times. Gene names and germline refer to mouse. Coverage ceases 1 residue before the CDR3 finishes, and the germline J gene fills in the end. The gene calls are TRBV13-3 and TRBJ2-5, with 8 bases aligning to TRBD1. CDR1 and CDR2 from the germline V gene are NNHDY and SYVADS. This CDR3 contains 14 residues. J lost 2 bases, V lost 4 bases, and 3 bases had no gene match. The CDR3 bases that were read are TGTGCCAGCAGTTCAGGGGGCGGCCAAGACACCCAGTAC. The encoded protein is CASSSGGGQDTQY. In full, the CDR3 is CASSSGGGQDTQYF.

Note on this clone: Genes and germline come from the mouse. The read ends 1 residue shy of where the CDR3 ends; the end is completed using the germline J gene. The V call is TRBV26, the J call TRBJ2-7; a possible D gene is TRBD2 (6 bases). Trimming stripped 5 bases from V and 4 bases from J, with 15 bases between. Germline lookup yields CDR1 KGHPV and CDR2 FQNQEV (reference sequence). The CDR3 runs to 14 residues. CDR3 DNA, as far as it was read: TGTGCCAGCAGTATACGGGCGGGGGGATATGAACAGTAC. It is translated as CASSIRAGGYEQY. The whole CDR3 sequence reads CASSIRAGGYEQYF.

Turning to this clone: These gene names are mouse names. The missing CDR3 end, 1 residue past where the read stops, is filled in from the germline J gene. Additional DNA sequences in this sample encode the identical CDR3. The chain couples TRBV29 to TRBJ2-5; D is unclear. CDR1 and CDR2 from the germline V gene are MSHET and SYDVDS. The CDR3 length is 15 residues. Between the trimmed V and J ends, which lost 8 bases and 0 bases, there was a span of 15 bases. The chain's CDR3 is CASRPTGFNQDTQYF. The covered CDR3 bases are TGTGCTAGCCGTCCCACCGGGTTTAACCAAGACACCCAGTAC.

A few counts support this clone. The listed genes are named as in mouse. The CDR3 extends 1 residue past the end of the read, so its final part is completed from the germline J gene. The chain joins TRBV3 to TRBJ2-7, with 12 bases matching TRBD2. J lost 7 bases, V lost 5 bases, and 6 bases had no gene match. Germline lookup yields CDR1 SNHLY and CDR2 FYNGKV (reference sequence). The CDR3 has 14 residues. The sequenced part of the CDR3 DNA is TGTGCCAGCAGCCCAGACTGGGGGGGCAGGGAACAGTAC. This translates into CASSPDWGGREQY. From start to end, the CDR3 is CASSPDWGGREQYF.

This clone was seen more than once but under ten times. The genes and germline here are from mouse. The read comes to an end 1 residue before the CDR3 does, leaving the germline J gene to fill in the end. The J gene is TRBJ2-5, the V gene TRBV5; 10 bases are a match to TRBD2. Germline V gene sequence: CDR1 LGHNA, CDR2 YNLKQL (reference sequence). The ends lost 4 bases at V and 2 bases at J; junction bases unmatched: 6. This CDR3 is built from 16 residues. The part of the CDR3 DNA that was read is TGTGCCAGCAGCCCATCTAACTGGGGGGGCCAAGACACCCAGTAC. Translation gives CASSPSNWGGQDTQY. The CDR3 as a whole reads CASSPSNWGGQDTQYF.

On this clone itself: Genes and germline come from the mouse. Read data end 1 residue before the CDR3 end; the end is taken from the germline J gene. This chain uses TRBV19 with TRBJ1-1; D not resolved. CDR1 and CDR2 from the germline V gene are FNHDT and SITEND (reference sequence). Trimming removed 0 bases from V and 0 bases from J, with 6 bases in between. The CDR3 totals 14 residues. The CDR3 is CASSIVRSNTEVFF. The DNA read from the CDR3 is TGTGCCAGCAGTATAGTCCGTTCAAACACAGAAGTCTTC.